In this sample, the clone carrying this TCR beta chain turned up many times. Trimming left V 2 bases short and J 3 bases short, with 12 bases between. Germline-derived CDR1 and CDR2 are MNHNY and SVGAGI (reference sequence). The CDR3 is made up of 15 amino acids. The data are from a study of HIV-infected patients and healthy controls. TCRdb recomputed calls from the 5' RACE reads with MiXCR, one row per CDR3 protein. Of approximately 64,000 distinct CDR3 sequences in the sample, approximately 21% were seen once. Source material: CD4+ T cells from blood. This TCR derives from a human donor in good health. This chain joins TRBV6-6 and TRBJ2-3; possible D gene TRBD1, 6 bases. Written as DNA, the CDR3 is TGTGCCAGCAGTTACGGGCAGGGGCTAACAGATACGCAGTATTTT. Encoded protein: CASSYGQGLTDTQYF.